The 4 T cell receptor beta chains in this list originate from one sample, sequenced in a study of cytomegalovirus exposure and HLA in healthy donors. It was with 60 Vbeta and 13 Jbeta primers that the PCR ran. Clones were read by immunoSEQ multiplex PCR, and TCRdb kept only the in-frame ones, dropping some. Of more than 150,000 clones listed, nearly 80% were seen once; the top ten hold around 6%. Input material: PBMCs. These receptor sequences come from a woman in her 30s in good health and CMV-seropositive.

The genes are TRBV5-1 and TRBJ1-2; maybe TRBD1 (6 bases). The CDR3 has 16 amino acids. V lost 0 bases to trimming and J lost 3 bases, with 15 bases between them. CDR1 is SGHRS, CDR2 YFSETQ, per germline. The CDR3 region has the DNA TGCGCCAGCAGCTTGGTAGGGCAGGGGAGAGACTATGGCTACACCTTC. It yields the protein CASSLVGQGRDYGYTF.

V gene TRBV5-1 combines with J gene TRBJ1-1; no reliable D call. The CDR3 runs to 13 residues. The V and J ends lost 4 bases and 0 bases respectively, with 7 bases between them. Germline-derived CDR1 and CDR2 are SGHRS and YFSETQ. CDR3 nucleotide sequence: TGCGCCAGCAGCGAGGGCTTGAACACTGAAGCTTTCTTT. Translated, it gives CASSEGLNTEAFF.

The rearrangement links TRBV7-2 to TRBJ2-7; weak D call: TRBD2 (6 bases). The CDR3 has 15 residues. CDR1 is SGHTA, CDR2 FQGNSA, per germline. V lost 5 bases and J 5 bases, leaving 19 bases between the germline ends. The CDR3 DNA reads as TGTGCCAGCAGCCCAACCGACTACGGGAGACACGAGCAGTACTTC. As protein: CASSPTDYGRHEQYF. The full variable domain, its missing parts supplied by reference TRBV7-2 and TRBJ2-7, is GAGVSQSPSNKVTEKGKDVELRCDPISGHTALYWYRQSLGQGLEFLIYFQGNSAPDKSGLPSDRFSAERTGGSVSTLTIQRTQQEDSAVYLCASSPTDYGRHEQYFGPGTRLTVT.

V gene TRBV5-6 combines with J gene TRBJ1-1; no firm D call. Trimming took off 2 bases at V and 2 bases at J, with 7 bases between the two ends. The CDR3 loop spans 13 amino acids. Germline V gene sequence: CDR1 SGHDT, CDR2 YYEEEE. The CDR3 reads CASSLQRNTEAFF. The CDR3 region has the DNA TGTGCCAGCAGCTTACAGAGAAACACTGAAGCTTTCTTT.